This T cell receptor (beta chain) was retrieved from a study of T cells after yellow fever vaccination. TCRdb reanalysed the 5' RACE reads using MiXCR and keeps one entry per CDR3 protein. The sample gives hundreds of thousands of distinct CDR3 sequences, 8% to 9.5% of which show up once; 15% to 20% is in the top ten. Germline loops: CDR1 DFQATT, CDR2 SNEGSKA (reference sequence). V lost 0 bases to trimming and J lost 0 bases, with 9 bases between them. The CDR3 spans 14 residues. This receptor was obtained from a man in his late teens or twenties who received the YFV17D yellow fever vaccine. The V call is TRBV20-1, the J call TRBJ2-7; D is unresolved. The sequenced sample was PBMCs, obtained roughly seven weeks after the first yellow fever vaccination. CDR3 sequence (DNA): TGCAGTGCTAGAGATGCCCAGAGCTCCTACGAGCAGTACTTC. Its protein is CSARDAQSSYEQYF.